These 3 T cell receptor beta chains were all obtained from the same sample, sequenced in a study of OX40 agonist ivuxolimab in advanced cancers. Using immunoSEQ multiplex PCR, the repertoire was profiled, and TCRdb retains in-frame clones only, with some absent. This table has around 51,000 clones, over 65% appearing once. This material consisted of CD4+ or CD8+ T cells sorted from blood, taken in a trial of the OX40 agonist ivuxolimab. The receptors here all came from an adult with an advanced solid tumor such as melanoma, head and neck, liver or kidney cancer.

The J gene is TRBJ1-2, the V gene TRBV18; the D is unclear. This CDR3 comprises 13 residues. Deletions cut 2 bases from V and 7 bases from J, with 11 bases between. The germline V gene encodes CDR1 KGHSH and CDR2 LQKENI. The CDR3 DNA sequence: TGTGCCAGCTCACCAGAGAGGGCTTCTGGCTACACCTTC. This sequence encodes CASSPERASGYTF.

V and J are TRBV11-2 and TRBJ1-2; D remains unclear. The CDR3 runs to 14 residues. From germline, CDR1 is SGHAT and CDR2 FQNNGV. V was trimmed by 5 bases and J by 3 bases, leaving 13 bases between them. The CDR3 sequence: CASSGNPAYYGYTF. The CDR3 nucleotides are TGTGCCAGCAGCGGGAACCCTGCCTACTATGGCTACACCTTC.

This clone was detected only a few times. The V call is TRBV7-9, the J call TRBJ1-1; no clear D. V gave up 3 bases and J gave up 5 bases, with 16 bases separating them. Germline V gene data show CDR1 as SEHNR and CDR2 as FQNEAQ (reference sequence). The CDR3 is 15 amino acids. The CDR3 nucleotides are TGTGCCAGCAGCTTCGCGAGAGGGTCGGTGACTGAAGCTTTCTTT. Residues: CASSFARGSVTEAFF.